Each of the 25 T cell receptor beta chains below was sequenced from the same sample in a study of blood T cells in healthy people across ages. PCR was performed a second time for about 7 to 11 cycles using a sample-barcoded 5' primer and a J-beta primer mix. TCRdb itself ran the 5' RACE reads through MiXCR, one entry per CDR3 protein. The repertoire holds 1.5 million to 1.9 million distinct CDR3 sequences, with approximately 42% as singletons. Sequencing was carried out using blood. Every receptor here comes from a woman under 30 in good health.

V and J are TRBV11-2 and TRBJ2-3; D gene unclear. This CDR3 comprises 14 residues. Trimming took 0 bases from V and 7 from J, leaving 11 bases between them. Germline CDR1 and CDR2: SGHAT and FQNNGV. In DNA form, the CDR3 reads TGTGCCAGCAGCTTAGAAAGGGTATTCAATACGCAGTATTTT. It yields the protein CASSLERVFNTQYF. The full variable domain, in which reference TRBV11-2 and TRBJ2-3 provide the parts outside the CDR3, is EAGVAQSPRYKIIEKRQSVAFWCNPISGHATLYWYQQILGQGPKLLIQFQNNGVVDDSQLPKDRFSAERLKGVDSTLKIQPAKLEDSAVYLCASSLERVFNTQYFGPGTRLTVL.

This clonotype has only a few counts. The gene calls are TRBV20-1 and TRBJ2-7; no firm D call. The ends were cut back, 0 bases at V and 2 bases at J, with 5 bases in the middle. Germline CDR1 and CDR2: DFQATT and SNEGSKA (reference sequence). There are 12 residues in the CDR3. The CDR3 DNA follows: TGCAGTGCTAGAGATTACCCCTACGAGCAGTACTTC. This encodes CSARDYPYEQYF.

V and J are TRBV2 and TRBJ2-3; D might be TRBD1 (5 bases). CDR3 size: 15 residues. V lost 4 bases and J lost 3, with 14 bases in between. CDR1 and CDR2 from the germline V gene are SNHLY and FYNNEI. The chain's CDR3 is CASSAQGLNTDTQYF. The CDR3 region has the DNA TGTGCCAGCAGTGCTCAGGGTCTAAATACAGATACGCAGTATTTT.

As to this clonotype: A read error may be the cause here, since a much bigger clone is one base away. The V call is TRBV5-1, the J call TRBJ2-3; D perhaps matches TRBD1 (6 bases). Germline-derived CDR1 and CDR2 are SGHRS and YFSETQ. The CDR3 extends over 14 amino acids. V lost 2 bases and J 0 bases, leaving 7 bases between the germline ends. CDR3 residues: CASSFGQSTDTQYF. In DNA, the CDR3 is TGCGCCAGCAGCTTTGGACAGAGCACAGATACGCAGTATTTT.

This clonotype was observed a handful of times. The chain employs TRBV7-9 and TRBJ2-7, with TRBD1 as a possible D gene (5 bases). V lost 2 bases and J lost 3, with 14 bases in between. Per the germline V gene, CDR1 is SEHNR and CDR2 is FQNEAQ (reference sequence). The CDR3 runs 15 residues. The CDR3 DNA reads as TGTGCCAGCAGCTTAATCGGCAGGGCGAGCTACGAGCAGTACTTC. Translation: CASSLIGRASYEQYF.

The chain combines TRBV20-1 with TRBJ1-1; D call uncertain. V lost 1 base, J lost 5 bases, and 14 bases lay in between. Germline assignment: CDR1 DFQATT and CDR2 SNEGSKA (reference sequence). CDR3 length: 14 residues. The CDR3 region has the DNA TGCAGTGCTAGAGTTTATGCCTTACGGACTGAAGCTTTCTTT. Translation: CSARVYALRTEAFF.

This chain connects TRBV19 to TRBJ1-2; unclear D gene. Looked up from germline, CDR1 is LNHDA and CDR2 is SQIVND (reference sequence). V gave up 6 bases and J gave up 4 bases, with 15 bases separating them. The CDR3 loop spans 14 amino acids. CDR3 bases: TGTGCCAGTAGCCCCAGCGTGGGCAGCTATGGCTACACCTTC. Protein: CASSPSVGSYGYTF.

This clonotype was counted between two and nine times. The chain has TRBV20-1 and TRBJ2-1; possibly TRBD2 for D (5 bases). CDR1 DFQATT and CDR2 SNEGSKA come from the germline V gene (reference sequence). The CDR3 consists of 13 residues. V was clipped by 6 bases and J by 1 base, with 10 bases between them. The CDR3 bases are TGCAGTGCAATAGCGCATTCCTACAATGAGCAGTTCTTC. Translated: CSAIAHSYNEQFF.

The chain recombines TRBV6-2 or TRBV6-3 with TRBJ2-3; no clear D gene. The CDR3 runs to 16 residues. The germline V gene has CDR1 MNHEY and CDR2 SVGEGT. V lost 5 bases to trimming and J lost 2 bases, with 17 bases between them. The chain's CDR3 is CASSPVVYVNTDTQYF. The CDR3 DNA reads as TGTGCCAGCAGTCCCGTCGTATACGTTAACACAGATACGCAGTATTTT.

This clonotype was seen more than once but under ten times. The rearrangement uses TRBV4-3 and TRBJ2-4; D is undetermined. The J call may be wrong; the DNA end is better matched by TRBJ2-7. The CDR3 consists of 14 residues. The V gene's germline CDR1 is LGHNA and CDR2 YSLEER. The CDR3 DNA reads as TGCGCCAGCAGCCACTCGGCGCTTGACGGCGAGCAGTACTTC. It specifies CASSHSALDGEQYF.

The chain has TRBV7-9 and TRBJ2-1, with TRBD2 as a possible D gene (5 bases). With the DNA end fitting TRBJ2-7 better, the J assignment may be wrong. The CDR3 covers 14 residues. Per germline, CDR1 SEHNR and CDR2 FQNEAQ (reference sequence). The CDR3 bases are TGTGCCAGCAGCTTCGGGATTACCTACAATGAGCAGTACTTC. Protein: CASSFGITYNEQYF.

A few counts support this clonotype. The chain recombines TRBV9 with TRBJ2-6, with a weak D call TRBD1 (6 bases). Per the germline V gene, CDR1 is SGDLS and CDR2 is YYNGEE. CDR3 size: 19 residues. The V end was cut by 3 bases, the J end by 3 bases, with 22 bases between. CDR3 loop: CASSESWGQNPLGANVLTF. The CDR3 nucleotides are TGTGCCAGCAGCGAGTCTTGGGGGCAGAATCCTCTTGGGGCCAACGTCCTGACTTTC.

The chain carries TRBV20-1 and TRBJ1-5, with D unclear. Germline CDR1 is DFQATT and CDR2 is SNEGSKA (reference sequence). The CDR3 consists of 14 residues. V shed 3 bases and J shed 2 bases, with 11 bases lying between them. The chain's CDR3 is CSARIGWGNQPQHF. The CDR3 coding sequence is TGCAGTGCTAGGATCGGTTGGGGCAATCAGCCCCAGCATTTT.

The J gene is TRBJ1-6, the V gene TRBV7-2; TRBD1 aligns across 8 bases. The trim removed 5 bases at V and 3 bases at J, leaving 6 bases unmatched. Germline-derived CDR1 and CDR2 are SGHTA and FQGNSA. The CDR3 is 16 amino acids. The chain's CDR3 is CASSRGTGYYNSPLHF. As DNA, the CDR3 is TGTGCCAGCAGCCGAGGGACAGGATACTATAATTCACCCCTCCACTTT. The full variable domain, rest sourced from reference TRBV7-2 and TRBJ1-6, is GAGVSQSPSNKVTEKGKDVELRCDPISGHTALYWYRQSLGQGLEFLIYFQGNSAPDKSGLPSDRFSAERTGGSVSTLTIQRTQQEDSAVYLCASSRGTGYYNSPLHFGNGTRLTVT.

This clonotype has a handful of counts. V gene TRBV25-1 combines with J gene TRBJ2-7; 10 bases are a match to TRBD1. The CDR3 runs to 14 residues. V trimming: 5 bases; J trimming: 5 bases; junction bases outside the gene matches: 6. Germline-derived CDR1 and CDR2 are MGHDK and SYGVNS. The CDR3 region has the DNA TGTGCCAGCAGTAATCTAGGGACAGGGGACGAGCAGTACTTC. It is translated as CASSNLGTGDEQYF.

The V call is TRBV20-1, the J call TRBJ2-3; a weak D match, TRBD1 (6 bases). This CDR3 comprises 12 residues. The V gene's germline CDR1 is DFQATT and CDR2 SNEGSKA (reference sequence). Trimming shortened V by 7 bases and J by 3 bases, and 11 bases separated the two germline ends. CDR3: CSGTGLTDTQYF. The CDR3 DNA is TGCAGTGGCACAGGGCTTACAGATACGCAGTATTTT.

The chain carries TRBV30 and TRBJ2-7, with D perhaps assigned TRBD1 or TRBD2 (6 bases each). Deletions cut 8 bases from V and 0 bases from J, with 17 bases between. The CDR3 has 14 amino acids. Germline V gives CDR1 GTSNPN, CDR2 SVGIG (reference sequence). CDR3 bases: TGTGCCGTGTCCGGGGGACAAACCTCCTACGAGCAGTACTTC. Its translation: CAVSGGQTSYEQYF. The entire variable domain, with the rest obtained from reference TRBV30 and TRBJ2-7, is as follows: SQTIHQWPATLVQPVGSPLSLECTVEGTSNPNLYWYRQAAGRGLQLLFYSVGIGQISSEVPQNLSASRPQDRQFILSSKKLLLSDSGFYLCAVSGGQTSYEQYFGPGTRLTVT.

This chain connects TRBV7-2 to TRBJ2-1, with a possible D match to TRBD2 (6 bases). The J call is uncertain, as TRBJ2-7 better fits the DNA end. Germline assignment: CDR1 SGHTA and CDR2 FQGNSA. The CDR3 sequence is 18 residues long. The CDR3 is CASSNKGPSGWGYNEQYF. For the CDR3, the DNA is TGTGCCAGCAGCAATAAAGGTCCCAGCGGGTGGGGCTACAATGAGCAGTACTTC.

The rearrangement joins TRBV4-1 to TRBJ2-7, with D maybe TRBD1 (5 bases). V was trimmed by 0 bases and J by 4 bases, leaving 16 bases between them. The CDR3 covers 16 residues. Germline loops: CDR1 MGHRA, CDR2 YSYEKL. The DNA for the CDR3 is TGCGCCAGCAGCCAAGATACTACAGGAATTGGGTACGAGCAGTACTTC. As protein: CASSQDTTGIGYEQYF.

The chain carries TRBV14 and TRBJ1-4; no clear D. The CDR3 totals 15 residues. The germline V gene encodes CDR1 SGHDN and CDR2 FVKESK. V lost 4 bases to trimming and J lost 8 bases, with 17 bases between them. CDR3: CASSPSHGFKEKLFF. In nucleotides, the CDR3 is TGTGCCAGCAGCCCTTCCCACGGTTTTAAGGAAAAACTGTTTTTT.

The chain uses TRBV20-1 and TRBJ1-3; no clear D gene. Trimming removed 3 bases from V and 10 bases from J, with 7 bases in between. The CDR3 is made up of 10 amino acids. Germline V CDR1 and CDR2: DFQATT, SNEGSKA (reference sequence). The DNA for the CDR3 is TGCAGTGCTAGGTCCGGGACCATATATTTT. Amino acids: CSARSGTIYF.

This clonotype was found a few times. The V and J genes are TRBV7-2 and TRBJ2-3; 11 positions match TRBD1. The germline V gene encodes CDR1 SGHTA and CDR2 FQGNSA. The V and J ends lost 0 bases and 5 bases, in that order; junction bases with no gene match: 1. The CDR3 is made up of 15 amino acids. CDR3 DNA: TGTGCCAGCAGCTTAGCGGGACAGGGGGGAGATACGCAGTATTTT. This codes for CASSLAGQGGDTQYF. The full variable domain, its missing parts supplied by reference TRBV7-2 and TRBJ2-3, is GAGVSQSPSNKVTEKGKDVELRCDPISGHTALYWYRQSLGQGLEFLIYFQGNSAPDKSGLPSDRFSAERTGGSVSTLTIQRTQQEDSAVYLCASSLAGQGGDTQYFGPGTRLTVL.

This clonotype was observed a handful of times. The chain joins TRBV12-3 or TRBV12-4 to TRBJ1-4; 7 bases line up with TRBD1. There are 17 residues in the CDR3. Trimming took 0 bases from V and 4 from J; bases not matched to a gene: 8. Here the CDR3 DNA reads TGTGCCAGCAGTTTAGCGCGTTGGACAGGATTTAATGAAAAACTGTTTTTT. Residues: CASSLARWTGFNEKLFF.

The chain carries TRBV23-1 and TRBJ1-5; the match to TRBD1 covers 11 bases. TRBV23-1 qualifies as an ORF whose function is uncertain. The V gene end was trimmed by 3 bases and the J gene end by 0 bases; junction bases not matched to a gene: 7. CDR3 length equals 18 residues. The CDR3 DNA reads as TGCGCCAGCAGTCACCGGGACAGGGGGTGGTATAGCAATCAGCCCCAGCATTTT. Encoded protein: CASSHRDRGWYSNQPQHF.

This clonotype was seen a single time. At one boundary the junction diverges from the germline segment, which might be a read error. The rearrangement joins TRBV2 to TRBJ1-2; D uncertain. The CDR3 consists of 11 residues. Germline CDR1 reads SNHLY; CDR2 reads FYNNEI. The CDR3 region has the DNA TGTGCCAGCAGCGTATTCTATGACTACACCTTC. Amino acids: CASSVFYDYTF.